This section outlines one T cell receptor (beta chain) sequence together with its context. Trimming took 9 bases from V and 7 from J, leaving 15 bases between them. Germline CDR1 reads SGHVS; CDR2 reads FQNEAQ. The CDR3 runs 12 residues. This record belongs to a study of T cell changes during pregnancy in multiple sclerosis. Clones were sequenced by immunoSEQ multiplex PCR, and TCRdb holds only the in-frame ones, with some missing. The repertoire includes about 79,000 clones, 93% of them detected once, and about 0.69% sits in the top ten. The receptor comes from a female donor in good health, enrolled as a control in a pregnancy study. The chain employs TRBV7-8 and TRBJ1-1; D might be TRBD1 (6 bases). The sequencing here drew on peripheral blood, taken in the second trimester of pregnancy. This CDR3 is CASQITGYEAFF. CDR3 bases: TGTGCCAGTCAGATTACAGGGTATGAAGCTTTCTTT. The variable domain in full, with the rest retrieved from reference TRBV7-8 and TRBJ1-1, is GAGVSQSPRYKVAKRGQDVALRCDPISGHVSLFWYQQALGQGPEFLTYFQNEAQLDKSGLPSDRFFAERPEGSVSTLKIQRTQQEDSAVYLCASQITGYEAFFGQGTRLTVV.